Each of the 2 T cell receptor beta chains below was sequenced from the same sample in a study of blood T cell repertoires in COVID-19. Sequencing was performed with immunoSEQ multiplex PCR; in TCRdb, only in-frame clones are kept and a portion is missing. The data contain a few hundred thousand clones, around 88% of them seen just once; the ten biggest clones take up 5.5% to 8%. Sequenced: peripheral blood. The receptors derive from a woman aged 25-40 years who had recovered from COVID-19.

CDR3 sequence: CASSPRAGQSNSPLHF. Here the CDR3 DNA reads TGCGCCAGCAGCCCTAGGGCGGGACAGAGCAATTCACCCCTCCACTTT. This chain uses TRBV4-1 with TRBJ1-6, with 7 positions matching TRBD1. The V segment lost 4 bases and the J segment 7 bases; nucleotides outside the gene matches: 10. There are 16 residues in the CDR3. Germline CDR1 reads MGHRA; CDR2 reads YSYEKL.

V usage is TRBV5-4 and J usage is TRBJ2-1; 7 bases agree with TRBD1. The germline V gene has CDR1 SGHNT and CDR2 YYREEE (reference sequence). The CDR3 consists of 16 residues. The trim removed 3 bases at V and 5 bases at J, leaving 11 bases unmatched. In DNA form, the CDR3 reads TGTGCCAGCAGCTCCGGTGGGACAGCGAGGGACAATGAGCAGTTCTTC. It translates to CASSSGGTARDNEQFF. Full variable domain (rest looked up from reference TRBV5-4 and TRBJ2-1): ETGVTQSPTHLIKTRGQQVTLRCSSQSGHNTVSWYQQALGQGPQFIFQYYREEENGRGNFPPRFSGLQFPNYSSELNVNALELDDSALYLCASSSGGTARDNEQFFGPGTRLTVL.